Listed below are T cell receptor beta chains from one sample, sequenced in a study of T cells in localized non-small cell lung cancer. Profiling relied on immunoSEQ multiplex PCR, and the TCRdb table lists in-frame clones only, not all of them. The sample has tens of thousands of clones, roughly nine tenths seen once. The sample here was PBMCs, taken before any cancer treatment. The receptors come from a man between 40 and 69 years old with stage II lung adenocarcinoma. Each CDR3 is given with its conserved first and last residue. The order of the fields is clone size, V gene, D gene, J gene, CDR3 protein, CDR3 DNA. A D gene is named only where the DNA matches it firmly. Clone size appears in some rows only: once, few, many, or a class for an expanded clone.

.	TRBV7-9	.	TRBJ2-6	CASSLGKAGANVLTF	TGTGCCAGCAGCTTAGGGAAAGCTGGGGCCAACGTCCTGACTTTC
.	TRBV6-5	.	TRBJ1-2	CASSYSDPSYGYTF	TGTGCCAGCAGTTACTCGGACCCCTCTTATGGCTACACCTTC
.	TRBV5-5	.	TRBJ1-5	CASRGGLNQPQHF	TGTGCCAGCAGAGGGGGGTTGAATCAGCCCCAGCATTTT
.	TRBV5-1	TRBD1	TRBJ2-4	CASSGTGGASPTIQYF	TGCGCCAGCAGCGGTACAGGGGGCGCGTCCCCTACGATTCAGTACTTC
.	TRBV30	.	TRBJ2-5	CAWSPLGLSTGETQYF	TGTGCCTGGAGTCCACTTGGACTGTCCACGGGGGAGACCCAGTACTTC
.	TRBV6-6	.	TRBJ2-2	CASTVSGELFF	TGTGCCAGCACCGTGTCCGGGGAGCTGTTTTTT
.	TRBV7-6	TRBD1	TRBJ2-1	CASSLVGTGGYNEQFF	TGTGCCAGCAGCTTAGTGGGGACAGGGGGATACAATGAGCAGTTCTTC
.	TRBV6-5	TRBD2	TRBJ2-1	CASSYRGDNEQFF	TGTGCCAGCAGTTACCGGGGGGACAATGAGCAGTTCTTC
.	TRBV6-5	.	TRBJ2-1	CASSPGTYNEQFF	TGTGCCAGCAGTCCCGGGACTTACAATGAGCAGTTCTTC
once	TRBV7-8	TRBD2	TRBJ2-2	CASSFGGANTGELFF	TGTGCCAGCAGCTTCGGGGGGGCGAACACCGGGGAGCTGTTTTTT
.	TRBV27	.	TRBJ2-2	CASSLLGVGELFF	TGTGCCAGCAGTTTACTGGGGGTCGGGGAGCTGTTTTTT
once	TRBV7-8	TRBD1	TRBJ2-3	CASSLKDRGYWVTDTQYF	TGTGCCAGCAGCTTAAAGGACAGGGGTTACTGGGTCACAGATACGCAGTATTTT
.	TRBV6-5	TRBD1	TRBJ1-2	CASSLRQGNLNYGYTF	TGTGCCAGCAGTTTGAGACAGGGCAACCTTAACTATGGCTACACCTTC
.	TRBV11-2	.	TRBJ1-1	CASRQGTNTEAFF	TGTGCCAGCCGTCAGGGCACGAACACTGAAGCTTTCTTT
.	TRBV5-1	TRBD2	TRBJ2-2	CASSLASGANTGELFF	TGCGCCAGCAGCTTGGCTAGCGGGGCGAACACCGGGGAGCTGTTTTTT
.	TRBV21-1	.	TRBJ1-2	CASSKLPSWYGYTF	TGTGCCAGCAGCAAGCTCCCATCTTGGTATGGCTACACCTTC
.	TRBV9	.	TRBJ2-2	CASQGWANTGELFF	TGTGCCAGCCAGGGTTGGGCGAACACCGGGGAGCTGTTTTTT
.	TRBV27	TRBD1	TRBJ1-1	CASSPVPGGNTEAFF	TGTGCCAGCAGTCCCGTTCCAGGGGGGAACACTGAAGCTTTCTTT
.	TRBV9	TRBD1	TRBJ1-2	CASSVELQGADGYTF	TGTGCCAGCAGCGTAGAACTACAGGGGGCGGATGGCTACACCTTC
.	TRBV6-1	.	TRBJ1-2	CASSRSTGRLSITF	TGTGCCAGCAGCCGCTCGACAGGTCGTTTGTCCATCACCTTC
.	TRBV12-5	.	TRBJ1-1	CASGRGLNTEAFF	TGTGCTAGTGGCCGTGGCTTGAACACTGAAGCTTTCTTT
.	TRBV19	.	TRBJ2-1	CASSINRESYNEQFF	TGTGCCAGTAGTATCAACAGGGAATCCTACAATGAGCAGTTCTTC
.	TRBV7-6	TRBD1	TRBJ1-4	CASSLNTGAIRTNEKLFF	TGTGCCAGCAGCTTAAATACAGGGGCAATACGGACTAATGAAAAACTGTTTTTT
.	TRBV2	.	TRBJ2-1	CASRSKVTSSYNEQFF	TGTGCCAGCAGGTCCAAGGTGACTAGCTCCTACAATGAGCAGTTCTTC
.	TRBV6-5	.	TRBJ1-1	CASSPTFRNTEAFF	TGTGCCAGCAGCCCGACATTTAGGAACACTGAAGCTTTCTTT
.	TRBV5-1	TRBD2	TRBJ2-1	CASSLSIAGAYNEQFF	TGCGCCAGCAGCCTATCTATAGCGGGGGCCTACAATGAGCAGTTCTTC
.	TRBV23-1	.	TRBJ2-4	CASSQTPGPPDLAKNIQYF	TGCGCCAGCAGTCAAACCCCCGGGCCCCCAGATTTAGCCAAAAACATTCAGTACTTC
.	TRBV6-6	.	TRBJ1-6	CASSYSHGELPLHF	TGTGCCAGCAGTTACAGCCACGGGGAATTACCCCTCCACTTT
.	TRBV29-1	.	TRBJ2-2	CSGDFRGTGELFF	TGCAGCGGGGACTTCAGAGGGACCGGGGAGCTGTTTTTT
.	TRBV6-1	.	TRBJ2-5	CASSEYDPEETQYF	TGTGCCAGCAGTGAATATGATCCGGAAGAGACCCAGTACTTC
once	TRBV5-1	.	TRBJ2-1	CASSFIASSYNEQFF	TGCGCCAGCAGCTTTATTGCTAGCTCCTACAATGAGCAGTTCTTC
.	TRBV11-2	.	TRBJ1-2	CASSLGAGPYGYTF	TGTGCCAGCAGCTTAGGAGCAGGGCCCTATGGCTACACCTTC
.	TRBV19	TRBD1	TRBJ1-1	CASRTRGPNTEAFF	TGTGCCAGTAGGACCAGGGGGCCCAACACTGAAGCTTTCTTT
.	TRBV10-3	TRBD1	TRBJ2-2	CAINSLTGGTGELFF	TGTGCCATCAACTCCCTAACAGGGGGCACCGGGGAGCTGTTTTTT
few	TRBV10-2	.	TRBJ2-5	CASSKGVEETQYF	TGCGCCAGCAGCAAAGGGGTAGAAGAGACCCAGTACTTC
.	TRBV7-9	.	TRBJ1-6	CASSLGYSPLHF	TGTGCCAGCAGCTTGGGGTATTCACCCCTCCACTTT
.	TRBV19	TRBD1	TRBJ1-1	CASTYGPGQGPLGAFF	TGTGCCAGTACTTATGGCCCGGGACAGGGGCCGTTGGGAGCTTTCTTT
.	TRBV19	TRBD1	TRBJ1-2	CASSPSGQGNYGYTF	TGTGCCAGTAGTCCGTCCGGACAGGGTAACTATGGCTACACCTTC
.	TRBV4-1	TRBD2	TRBJ2-3	CASSQEGSGGAKWYF	TGCGCCAGCAGCCAAGAGGGTAGCGGGGGGGCTAAGTGGTATTTT
few	TRBV5-6	.	TRBJ1-4	CASSLIATNEKLFF	TGTGCCAGCAGCTTGATTGCAACTAATGAAAAACTGTTTTTT
.	TRBV11-2	.	TRBJ1-1	CASSLGRSKAFF	TGTGCCAGCAGCTTAGGTCGATCCAAAGCTTTCTTT
.	TRBV7-8	TRBD2	TRBJ2-1	CASSPGLAGGDEQFF	TGTGCCAGCAGCCCCGGACTAGCGGGGGGGGATGAGCAGTTCTTC
.	TRBV2	.	TRBJ1-4	CASSEDSAWDEKLFF	TGTGCCAGCAGTGAGGACTCCGCCTGGGATGAAAAACTGTTTTTT